Shown below are 26 T cell receptor beta chains from a single sample sequenced in a study of control samples from healthy donors and cancer patients (dated by TCRdb to between 2020 and 2021). Receptor libraries were prepared by the immunoSEQ multiplex PCR assay. TCRdb mirrors the immuneACCESS table, restricted to in-frame sequences. Some clones are absent from its copies; in checked studies, under half trace to an unresolved V gene, and the reason for the others is unknown. The sample contains around 150,000 clones, 70% to 90% of them found a single time. The top ten clonotypes cover 12% of the sample. Sequencing was done on a sample of blood. These receptors were obtained from a man aged 25 to 40 in good health.

The chain combines TRBV5-1 with TRBJ2-7; 8 bases map to TRBD1. Germline V gene lookup returns CDR1 SGHRS and CDR2 YFSETQ. The CDR3 is made up of 14 amino acids. With V trimmed by 2 bases and J by 5 bases, 6 bases remained unmatched. The CDR3, as DNA: TGCGCCAGCAGCTTAGGACAGGGACCCAACGAGCAGTACTTC. Encoded protein: CASSLGQGPNEQYF.

The V gene is TRBV7-9, the J gene TRBJ2-5, with 9 nucleotides matching TRBD1. CDR1 and CDR2 from the germline V gene are SEHNR and FQNEAQ (reference sequence). The CDR3 covers 16 residues. The trim removed 4 bases at V and 4 bases at J, leaving 10 bases unmatched. CDR3 DNA sequence: TGTGCCAGCAGCTCGGGACAGGGCATGATATCAGAGACCCAGTACTTC. Its translation is CASSSGQGMISETQYF.

V is TRBV21-1 and J is TRBJ1-6; the table's TRBD1 call for D was not verified on the DNA. TRBV21-1 is listed as a pseudogene. This CDR3 is built from 15 residues. The DNA of the CDR3 is TGTGCCAGCAGCACAGGGGACAGGGGTTGTCCGCCCCTCCACTTT. As protein: CASSTGDRGCPPLHF.

V usage is TRBV2 and J usage is TRBJ2-1, with 7 nucleotides matching TRBD2. V lost 1 base to trimming and J lost 9 bases; unmatched junction nucleotides: 9. CDR1 and CDR2 (germline): SNHLY, FYNNEI. The length of the CDR3 is 15 residues. The CDR3 region is CASSEEGLGGSEQFF. The CDR3 bases are TGTGCCAGCAGTGAAGAGGGGTTGGGCGGGAGTGAGCAGTTCTTC.

This clone was counted a single time. This rearrangement joins TRBV3-1 (or the pseudogene TRBV3-2) to TRBJ1-4, with 8 bases fitting TRBD1. Germline V gene data show CDR1 as LGHDT and CDR2 as YNNKEL (reference sequence). With 5 bases clipped from V and 8 bases from J, the junction kept 4 bases outside the gene matches. This CDR3 region has 13 residues. The DNA for the CDR3 is TGTGCCAGCAGCGGACAGGGAGACGAAAAACTGTTTTTT. This codes for CASSGQGDEKLFF.

This chain connects TRBV28 to TRBJ1-4; 7 bases match TRBD1. Per germline, CDR1 MDHEN and CDR2 SYDVKM. Losses at the gene ends were 5 bases for V and 8 bases for J; bases not matched to a gene: 11. The CDR3 length is 15 residues. Here the CDR3 DNA reads TGTGCCAGCAGTCTCACAGGGGAATCAGGAGAAAAACTGTTTTTT. Translating gives CASSLTGESGEKLFF.

This sequence joins TRBV19 and TRBJ2-7; 7 bases map to TRBD2. After removal of 2 bases from V and 4 bases from J, the junction contained 5 bases not matched to a gene. CDR3 size: 14 residues. Germline V gives CDR1 LNHDA, CDR2 SQIVND (reference sequence). This chain's CDR3 is CASSIPGLPYEQYF. CDR3 in DNA: TGTGCCAGTAGTATACCGGGACTACCTTACGAGCAGTACTTC.

The gene calls are TRBV11-2 and TRBJ2-3; tentatively, D is TRBD2 (7 bases). Germline V CDR1 and CDR2: SGHAT, FQNNGV. The V and J ends lost 0 bases and 11 bases respectively, with 9 bases between them. The CDR3 runs 12 residues. The CDR3 protein is CASSLEGGGQYF. In DNA form, the CDR3 reads TGTGCCAGCAGCTTAGAGGGAGGGGGGCAGTATTTT.

This clone has only one observation. The V gene is TRBV27, the J gene TRBJ1-6; D might be TRBD1 (5 bases). The CDR3 length is 14 residues. In germline, CDR1 is MNHEY, CDR2 SMNVEV (reference sequence). Trimming cost V 4 bases and J 5 bases, with 9 bases left between them. CDR3 nucleotides: TGTGCCAGCAGTTCGGGACGGAATAATTCACCCCTCCACTTT. Translation gives CASSSGRNNSPLHF.

The V and J genes are TRBV3-1 (or the pseudogene TRBV3-2) and TRBJ2-1, with D perhaps matching TRBD2 (5 bases). The CDR3 has 14 residues. Trimming cost V 0 bases and J 5 bases, with 8 bases left between them. Germline V gives CDR1 LGHDT, CDR2 YNNKEL (reference sequence). The CDR3 sequence is CASSQDRGNNEQFF. CDR3 DNA sequence: TGTGCCAGCAGCCAAGACCGGGGAAACAATGAGCAGTTCTTC.

The CDR3 loop is CASSARYSPQETQYF. The DNA for the CDR3 is TGTGCCAGCAGCGCCCGGTACAGCCCACAAGAGACCCAGTACTTC. The chain is built from TRBV7-6 and TRBJ2-5, with unresolved D. CDR3 length: 15 residues. V lost 5 bases and J lost 2, with 15 bases in between. CDR1 is SGHVS and CDR2 is FNYEAQ in the germline V gene.

The rearrangement uses TRBV4-1 and TRBJ2-7, with TRBD2 identical over 9 bases. This CDR3 contains 19 residues. Germline-derived CDR1 and CDR2 are MGHRA and YSYEKL. The V segment lost 1 base and the J segment 3 bases; nucleotides outside the gene matches: 16. The CDR3: CASSQGASLMRGGLYEQYF. The DNA of the CDR3 is TGCGCCAGCAGCCAAGGGGCCTCCTTGATGCGGGGGGGACTCTACGAGCAGTACTTC.

This clone was seen just once. The V and J genes are TRBV7-2 and TRBJ1-6; 7 bases align to TRBD1. CDR1 SGHTA and CDR2 FQGNSA come from the germline V gene. Trimming removed 6 bases from V and 10 bases from J; junction bases left unmatched: 12. The length of the CDR3 is 15 residues. CDR3 residues: CASRPQGLFRSPLHF. The DNA of the CDR3 is TGTGCCAGCAGGCCACAGGGGCTCTTCCGATCACCCCTCCACTTT.

The chain combines TRBV5-4 with TRBJ2-3; TRBD1 matches at 11 bases. CDR1 is SGHNT, CDR2 YYREEE, per germline (reference sequence). With 4 bases clipped from V and 10 bases from J, the junction kept 20 bases outside the gene matches. The CDR3 sequence is 18 residues long. CDR3 in amino acids: CASSRGQGAPIPTGAQYF. The CDR3, as DNA: TGTGCCAGCAGCCGTGGACAGGGGGCACCCATTCCCACAGGGGCGCAGTATTTT.

The chain recombines TRBV4-2 with TRBJ1-5; D remains ambiguous. Germline V gene lookup returns CDR1 LGHNA and CDR2 YNFKEQ. CDR3 length: 14 amino acids. The V and J ends lost 1 base and 7 bases respectively, with 11 bases between them. The CDR3 loop reads CASSQGTSGQPQHF. The DNA for the CDR3 is TGTGCCAGCAGCCAAGGAACCTCGGGACAGCCCCAGCATTTT.

This clone was counted a single time. The chain recombines TRBV5-6 with TRBJ2-5, with 7 positions matching TRBD2. Germline V gene sequence: CDR1 SGHDT, CDR2 YYEEEE. J gave up 3 bases and V 1 base, and 6 bases lay outside the gene matches. This CDR3 contains 15 residues. CDR3 residues: CASSLPGTTKETQYF. DNA of the CDR3: TGTGCCAGCAGCTTGCCGGGGACTACCAAAGAGACCCAGTACTTC.

The chain recombines TRBV10-3 with TRBJ1-1; TRBD1 agrees at 12 bases. The V and J ends lost 1 base and 4 bases, in that order; junction bases with no gene match: 10. Germline values: CDR1 ENHRY, CDR2 SYGVKD. The CDR3 covers 18 residues. The CDR3: CAISEFGTGGFDGTEAFF. DNA of the CDR3: TGTGCCATCAGTGAGTTCGGGACAGGGGGCTTCGATGGCACTGAAGCTTTCTTT.

V usage is TRBV12-3 or TRBV12-4 and J usage is TRBJ1-2; D remains ambiguous. The CDR3 contains 13 residues. V lost 3 bases and J 4 bases, leaving 9 bases between the germline ends. The CDR3 loop is CASSFTGVYGYTF. Written as DNA, the CDR3 is TGTGCCAGCAGTTTTACGGGCGTCTATGGCTACACCTTC.

This clone was counted once. This rearrangement joins TRBV5-1 to TRBJ2-5; a possible D gene is TRBD1 (6 bases). Germline V gene data show CDR1 as SGHRS and CDR2 as YFSETQ. This CDR3 region has 13 residues. V was cut by 6 bases and J by 5 bases, with 14 bases left in between. The CDR3 reads CASKQTGSETQYF. The CDR3 nucleotides read TGCGCCAGCAAACAAACAGGGAGTGAGACCCAGTACTTC.

This clone was recorded a few times. The chain uses TRBV5-1 and TRBJ2-1; D may be TRBD1 (5 bases). In germline, CDR1 is SGHRS, CDR2 YFSETQ. The CDR3 runs 15 residues. V lost 4 bases and J lost 7, with 18 bases in between. This CDR3 is CASSADTSLGNEQFF. CDR3 sequence (DNA): TGCGCCAGCAGCGCGGACACCTCCCTTGGGAATGAGCAGTTCTTC.

This clone has a single count. This sequence joins TRBV7-9 and TRBJ2-1, with 8 bases lining up with TRBD2. Germline V gene data show CDR1 as SEHNR and CDR2 as FQNEAQ (reference sequence). The CDR3 has 13 amino acids. The V gene end was trimmed by 3 bases and the J gene end by 10 bases; junction bases not matched to a gene: 5. CDR3 protein: CASSFGAGEEQFF. The DNA of the CDR3 is TGTGCCAGCAGCTTCGGAGCGGGGGAAGAGCAGTTCTTC. The variable domain in full, completed from reference TRBV7-9 and TRBJ2-1, reads DTGVSQNPRHKITKRGQNVTFRCDPISEHNRLYWYRQTLGQGPEFLTYFQNEAQLEKSRLLSDRFSAERPKGSFSTLEIQRTEQGDSAMYLCASSFGAGEEQFFGPGTRLTVL.

The chain has TRBV15 and TRBJ1-1; D gene ambiguous. Trimming removed 0 bases at V and 1 base at J, with 9 bases between. This CDR3 contains 15 residues. The germline V gene encodes CDR1 LNHNV and CDR2 YYDKDF (reference sequence). CDR3: CATSRENRGNTEAFF. In DNA form, the CDR3 reads TGTGCCACCAGCAGAGAAAACCGCGGGAACACTGAAGCTTTCTTT.

J is TRBJ1-4 and V is TRBV9, with D possibly being TRBD1 (5 bases). CDR3 length: 15 amino acids. V lost 0 bases to trimming and J lost 0 bases, with 6 bases between them. Germline values: CDR1 SGDLS, CDR2 YYNGEE. The CDR3 sequence: CASSVAGATNEKLFF. The CDR3 DNA is TGTGCCAGCAGCGTAGCGGGGGCAACTAATGAAAAACTGTTTTTT.

This chain joins TRBV7-2 and TRBJ1-1; perhaps TRBD1 as D (5 bases). This CDR3 comprises 16 residues. The germline V and J ends were trimmed by 1 base and 0 bases, with 12 bases remaining between them. CDR1 and CDR2 from the germline V gene are SGHTA and FQGNSA. Here the CDR3 DNA reads TGTGCCAGCAGCTTAGTGGGGACTTACATGAACACTGAAGCTTTCTTT. Amino acid sequence: CASSLVGTYMNTEAFF.

The V and J genes are TRBV7-9 and TRBJ1-1, with TRBD1 as a possible D gene (5 bases). Trimming removed 3 bases at V and 1 base at J, with 12 bases between. Germline CDR1 reads SEHNR; CDR2 reads FQNEAQ (reference sequence). This CDR3 spans 15 amino acids. The CDR3 reads CASSLGQGGNTEAFF. For the CDR3, the DNA is TGTGCCAGCAGCTTGGGGCAGGGAGGGAACACTGAAGCTTTCTTT.

The chain joins TRBV9 to TRBJ1-3, with a weak D call TRBD1 (5 bases). Germline V gives CDR1 SGDLS, CDR2 YYNGEE. V was shortened by 4 bases and J by 1 base, with 12 bases between the two germline ends. The CDR3 sequence is 15 residues long. The CDR3, as DNA: TGTGCCAGCAGCCGTCCTACAGGATCTGGAAACACCATATATTTT. This encodes CASSRPTGSGNTIYF.